These 4 T cell receptor beta chains were sequenced from one sample in a study of control samples from healthy donors and cancer patients. Produced via immunoSEQ multiplex PCR; TCRdb's table is partial and in-frame only. This sample has 71,000 or so clones; roughly 90% occur once, and the top ten carry under 20%. The sequenced sample was PBMCs. These receptors originate from a man aged 55 to 69 with lung cancer.

J is TRBJ2-7 and V is TRBV19; TRBD1 agrees at 9 bases. Germline CDR1 reads LNHDA; CDR2 reads SQIVND (reference sequence). Losses at the gene ends were 10 bases for V and 0 bases for J; bases not matched to a gene: 31. This CDR3 is built from 22 residues. In nucleotides, the CDR3 is TGTGCCATCCCGGACAGGGGACAACCCGGGAAAGCAAGACCTGTAAGCTCCTACGAGCAGTACTTC. This sequence encodes CAIPDRGQPGKARPVSSYEQYF.

This chain links TRBV5-6 with TRBJ2-3; D is unresolved. V was clipped by 4 bases and J by 1 base, with 16 bases between them. From germline, CDR1 is SGHDT and CDR2 YYEEEE. The CDR3 consists of 16 residues. The CDR3, as DNA: TGTGCCAGCAGCCCCCGACTCGCCCGTCGCACAGATACGCAGTATTTT. Protein sequence: CASSPRLARRTDTQYF.

V gene TRBV2 combines with J gene TRBJ1-1; 9 nucleotides agree with TRBD1. Germline lookup yields CDR1 SNHLY and CDR2 FYNNEI. The CDR3 consists of 10 residues. V dropped 7 bases and J dropped 12; count of bases not matched to a gene: 3. This CDR3 reads CASNNRGPFF. Written as DNA, the CDR3 is TGTGCCAGCAACAACAGGGGGCCTTTCTTT.

The chain has TRBV7-2 and TRBJ1-4; 9 positions agree with TRBD1. The CDR3 runs to 13 residues. Germline loops: CDR1 SGHTA, CDR2 FQGNSA. J gave up 7 bases and V 5 bases, and 2 bases lay outside the gene matches. The CDR3 DNA follows: TGTGCCAGCAGCGACAGGGGGAGTGAAAAACTGTTTTTT. Translating it yields CASSDRGSEKLFF.